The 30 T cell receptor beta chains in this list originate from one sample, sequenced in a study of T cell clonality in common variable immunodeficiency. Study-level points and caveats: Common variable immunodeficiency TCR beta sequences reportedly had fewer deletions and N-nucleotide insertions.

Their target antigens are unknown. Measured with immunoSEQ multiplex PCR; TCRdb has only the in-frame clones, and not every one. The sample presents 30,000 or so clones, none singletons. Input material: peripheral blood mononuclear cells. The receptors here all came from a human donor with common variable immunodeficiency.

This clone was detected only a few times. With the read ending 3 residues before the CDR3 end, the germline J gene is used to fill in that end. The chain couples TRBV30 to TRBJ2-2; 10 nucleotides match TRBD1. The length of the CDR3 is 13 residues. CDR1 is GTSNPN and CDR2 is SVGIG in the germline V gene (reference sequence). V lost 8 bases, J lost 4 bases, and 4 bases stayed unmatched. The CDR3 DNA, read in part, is TGTGCCGGGGGGACAGGGGTCACCGGGGAG. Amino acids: CAGGTGVTGE. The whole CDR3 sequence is CAGGTGVTGELFF.

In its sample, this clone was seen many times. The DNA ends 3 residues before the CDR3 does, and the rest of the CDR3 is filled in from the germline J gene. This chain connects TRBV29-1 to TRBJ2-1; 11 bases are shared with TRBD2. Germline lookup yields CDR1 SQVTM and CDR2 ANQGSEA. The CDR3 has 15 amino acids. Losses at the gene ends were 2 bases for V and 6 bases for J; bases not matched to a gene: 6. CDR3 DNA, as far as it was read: TGCAGCGTTGAAATGGGGCTAGCGGGGGGCAATGAG. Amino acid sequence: CSVEMGLAGGNE. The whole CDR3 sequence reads CSVEMGLAGGNEQFF.

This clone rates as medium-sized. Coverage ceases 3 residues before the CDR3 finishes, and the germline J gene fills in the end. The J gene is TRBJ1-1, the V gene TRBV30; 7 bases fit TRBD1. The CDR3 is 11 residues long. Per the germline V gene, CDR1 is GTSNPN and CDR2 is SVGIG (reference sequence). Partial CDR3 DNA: TGTGCCTGGATCCGGGACAGAAAA. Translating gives CAWIRDRK. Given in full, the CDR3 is CAWIRDRKAFF.

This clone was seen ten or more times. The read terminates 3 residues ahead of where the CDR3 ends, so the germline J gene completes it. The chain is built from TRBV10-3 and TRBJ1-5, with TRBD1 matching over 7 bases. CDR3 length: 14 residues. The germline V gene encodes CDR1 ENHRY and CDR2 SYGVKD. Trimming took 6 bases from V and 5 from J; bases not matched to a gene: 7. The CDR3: CAISQTGRDQPQHF. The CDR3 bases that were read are TGTGCCATCAGCCAGACAGGGAGGGATCAGCCC.

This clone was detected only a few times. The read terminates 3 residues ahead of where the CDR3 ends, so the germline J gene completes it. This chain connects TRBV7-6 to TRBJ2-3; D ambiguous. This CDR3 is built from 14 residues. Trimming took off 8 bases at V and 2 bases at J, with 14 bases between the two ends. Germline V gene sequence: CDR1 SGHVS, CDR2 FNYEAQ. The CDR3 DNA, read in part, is TGTGCCAGCCTTCCGGGTGGTCCCACAGATACG. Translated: CASLPGGPTDT. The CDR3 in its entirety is CASLPGGPTDTQYF.

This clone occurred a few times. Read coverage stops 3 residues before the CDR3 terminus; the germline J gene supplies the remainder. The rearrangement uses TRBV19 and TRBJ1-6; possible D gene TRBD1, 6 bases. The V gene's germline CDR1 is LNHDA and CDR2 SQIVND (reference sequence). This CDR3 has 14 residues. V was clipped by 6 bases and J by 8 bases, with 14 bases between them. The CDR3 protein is CASSEGQGYSPLHF. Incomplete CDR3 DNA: TGTGCCAGTAGCGAGGGGCAGGGGTATTCACCC.

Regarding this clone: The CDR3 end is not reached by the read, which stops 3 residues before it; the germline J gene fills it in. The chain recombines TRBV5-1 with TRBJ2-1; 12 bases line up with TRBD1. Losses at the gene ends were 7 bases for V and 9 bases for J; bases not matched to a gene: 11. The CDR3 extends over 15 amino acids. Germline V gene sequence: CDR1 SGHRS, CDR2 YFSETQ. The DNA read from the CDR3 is TGCGCCAGCGGTAACCTGGGACAGGGGGCCGGTGAG. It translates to CASGNLGQGAGE. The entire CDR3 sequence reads CASGNLGQGAGEQFF.

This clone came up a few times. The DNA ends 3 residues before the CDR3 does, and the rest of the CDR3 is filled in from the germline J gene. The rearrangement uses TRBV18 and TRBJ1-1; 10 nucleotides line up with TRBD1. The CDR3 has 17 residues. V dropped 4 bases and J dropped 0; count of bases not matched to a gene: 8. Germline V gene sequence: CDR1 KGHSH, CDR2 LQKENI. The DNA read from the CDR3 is TGTGCCAGCTCACAGGTGGGACAGGGGTTCATGAACACTGAA. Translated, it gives CASSQVGQGFMNTE. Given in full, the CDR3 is CASSQVGQGFMNTEAFF.

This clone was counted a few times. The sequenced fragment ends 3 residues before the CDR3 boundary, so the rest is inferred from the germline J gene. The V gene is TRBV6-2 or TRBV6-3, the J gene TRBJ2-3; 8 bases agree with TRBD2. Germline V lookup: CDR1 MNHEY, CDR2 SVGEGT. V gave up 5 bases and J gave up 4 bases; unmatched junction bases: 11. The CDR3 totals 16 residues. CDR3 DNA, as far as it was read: TGTGCCAGCAGTCTCCTCGGGCGGGGGGCCCCAGATACG. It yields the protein CASSLLGRGAPDT. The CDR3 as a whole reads CASSLLGRGAPDTQYF.

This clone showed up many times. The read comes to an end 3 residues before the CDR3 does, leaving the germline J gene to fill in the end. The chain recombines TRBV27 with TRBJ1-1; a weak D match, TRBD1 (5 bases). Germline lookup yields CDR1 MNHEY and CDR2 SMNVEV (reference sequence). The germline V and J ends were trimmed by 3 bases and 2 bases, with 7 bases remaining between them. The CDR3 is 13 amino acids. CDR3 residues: CASSFDSNTEAFF. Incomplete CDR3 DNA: TGTGCCAGCAGTTTTGACAGTAACACTGAA.

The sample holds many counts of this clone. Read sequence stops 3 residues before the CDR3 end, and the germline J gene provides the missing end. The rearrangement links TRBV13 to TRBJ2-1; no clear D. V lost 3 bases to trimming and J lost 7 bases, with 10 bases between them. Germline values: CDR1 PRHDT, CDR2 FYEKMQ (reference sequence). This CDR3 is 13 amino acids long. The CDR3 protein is CASSFALANEQFF. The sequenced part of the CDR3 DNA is TGTGCCAGCAGCTTTGCTTTAGCTAATGAG.

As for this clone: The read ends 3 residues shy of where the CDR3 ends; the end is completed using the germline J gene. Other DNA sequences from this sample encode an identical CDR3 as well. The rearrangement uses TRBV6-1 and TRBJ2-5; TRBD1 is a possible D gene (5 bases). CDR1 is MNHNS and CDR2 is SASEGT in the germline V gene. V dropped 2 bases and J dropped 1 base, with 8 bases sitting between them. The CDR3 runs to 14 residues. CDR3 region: CASSESRAQETQYF. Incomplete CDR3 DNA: TGTGCCAGCAGTGAATCCAGGGCCCAAGAGACC.

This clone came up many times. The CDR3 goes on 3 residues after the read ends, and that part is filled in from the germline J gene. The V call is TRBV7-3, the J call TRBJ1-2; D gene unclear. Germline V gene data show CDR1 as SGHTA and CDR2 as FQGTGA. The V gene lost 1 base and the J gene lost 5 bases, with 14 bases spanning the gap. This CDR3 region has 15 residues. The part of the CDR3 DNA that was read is TGTGCCAGCAGCTTAATGCCCCATGGCTTTTATGGC. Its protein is CASSLMPHGFYG. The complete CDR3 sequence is CASSLMPHGFYGYTF.

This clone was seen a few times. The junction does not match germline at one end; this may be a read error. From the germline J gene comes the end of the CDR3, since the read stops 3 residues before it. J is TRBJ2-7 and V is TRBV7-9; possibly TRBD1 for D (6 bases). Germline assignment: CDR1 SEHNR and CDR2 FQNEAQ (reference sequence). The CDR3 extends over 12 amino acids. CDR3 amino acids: CSSSRTAYEQYF. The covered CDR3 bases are TGTTCCAGCAGCAGGACAGCCTACGAG.

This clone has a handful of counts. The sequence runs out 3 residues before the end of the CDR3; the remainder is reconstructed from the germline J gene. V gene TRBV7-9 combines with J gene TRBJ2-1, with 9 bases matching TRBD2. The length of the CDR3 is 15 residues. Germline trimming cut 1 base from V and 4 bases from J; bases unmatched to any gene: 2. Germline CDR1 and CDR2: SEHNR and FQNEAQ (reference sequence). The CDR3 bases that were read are TGTGCCAGCAGCTTAGGGCTAGCGGGGTACAATGAG. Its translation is CASSLGLAGYNE. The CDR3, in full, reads CASSLGLAGYNEQFF.

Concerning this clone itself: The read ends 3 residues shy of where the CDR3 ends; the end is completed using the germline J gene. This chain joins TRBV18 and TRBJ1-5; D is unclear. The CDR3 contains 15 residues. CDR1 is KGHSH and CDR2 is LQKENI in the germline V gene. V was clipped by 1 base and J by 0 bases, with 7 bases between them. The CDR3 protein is CASSPQGVSNQPQHF. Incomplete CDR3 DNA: TGTGCCAGCTCACCACAGGGTGTTAGCAATCAGCCC.

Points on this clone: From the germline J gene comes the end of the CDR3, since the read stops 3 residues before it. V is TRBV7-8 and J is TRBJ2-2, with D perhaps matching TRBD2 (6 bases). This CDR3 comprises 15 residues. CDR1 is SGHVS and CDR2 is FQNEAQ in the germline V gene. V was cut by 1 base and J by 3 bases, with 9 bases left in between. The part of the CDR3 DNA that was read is TGTGCCAGCAGCTTAGAGGAGGGGTACACCGGGGAG. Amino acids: CASSLEEGYTGE. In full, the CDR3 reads CASSLEEGYTGELFF.

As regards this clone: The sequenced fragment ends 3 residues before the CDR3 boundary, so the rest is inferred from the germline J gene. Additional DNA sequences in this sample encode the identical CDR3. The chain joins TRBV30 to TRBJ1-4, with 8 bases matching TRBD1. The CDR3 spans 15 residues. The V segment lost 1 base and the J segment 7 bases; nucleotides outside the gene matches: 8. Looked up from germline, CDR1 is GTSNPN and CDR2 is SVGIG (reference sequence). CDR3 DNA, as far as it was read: TGTGCCTGGAGTGCCCGCAGGGGGCCGGTTGAAAAA. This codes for CAWSARRGPVEK. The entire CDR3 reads CAWSARRGPVEKLFF. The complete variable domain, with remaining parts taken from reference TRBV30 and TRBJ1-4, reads SQTIHQWPATLVQPVGSPLSLECTVEGTSNPNLYWYRQAAGRGLQLLFYSVGIGQISSEVPQNLSASRPQDRQFILSSKKLLLSDSGFYLCAWSARRGPVEKLFFGSGTQLSVL.

This CDR3 reads CASSLSGDRGFNEQFF. CDR3 bases read: TGCGCCAGCAGCTTGTCGGGGGACAGGGGCTTCAATGAG. The V and J genes are TRBV5-1 and TRBJ2-1; 10 bases map to TRBD1. The observed sequence ends 3 residues before the CDR3 terminus, with the missing tail filled in from the germline J gene. Trimming cost V 1 base and J 6 bases; bases outside gene matches: 7. CDR3 length equals 16 residues. CDR1 is SGHRS, CDR2 YFSETQ, per germline.

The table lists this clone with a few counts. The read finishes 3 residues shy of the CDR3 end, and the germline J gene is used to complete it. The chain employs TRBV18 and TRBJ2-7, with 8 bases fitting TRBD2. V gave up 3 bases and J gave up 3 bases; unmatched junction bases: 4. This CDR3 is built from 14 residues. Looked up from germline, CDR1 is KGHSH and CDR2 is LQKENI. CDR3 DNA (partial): TGTGCCAGCTCACCCGGACTAGCTTTCTACGAG. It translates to CASSPGLAFYE. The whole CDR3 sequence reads CASSPGLAFYEQYF.

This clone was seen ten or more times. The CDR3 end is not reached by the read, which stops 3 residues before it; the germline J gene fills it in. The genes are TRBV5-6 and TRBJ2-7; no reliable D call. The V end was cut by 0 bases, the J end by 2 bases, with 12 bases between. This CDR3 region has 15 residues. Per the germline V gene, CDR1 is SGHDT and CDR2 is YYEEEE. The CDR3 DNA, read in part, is TGTGCCAGCAGCTTGGTGGCAGGCTTTCCCTACGAG. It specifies CASSLVAGFPYE. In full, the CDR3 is CASSLVAGFPYEQYF.

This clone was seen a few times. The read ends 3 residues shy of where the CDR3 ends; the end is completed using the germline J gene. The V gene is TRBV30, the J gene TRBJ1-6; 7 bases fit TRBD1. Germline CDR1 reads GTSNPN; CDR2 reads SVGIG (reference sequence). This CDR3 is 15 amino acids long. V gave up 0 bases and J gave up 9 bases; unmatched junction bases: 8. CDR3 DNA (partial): TGTGCCTGGAGTGTAATCACAGGGGTTACTTCACCC. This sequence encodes CAWSVITGVTSP. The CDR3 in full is CAWSVITGVTSPLHF.

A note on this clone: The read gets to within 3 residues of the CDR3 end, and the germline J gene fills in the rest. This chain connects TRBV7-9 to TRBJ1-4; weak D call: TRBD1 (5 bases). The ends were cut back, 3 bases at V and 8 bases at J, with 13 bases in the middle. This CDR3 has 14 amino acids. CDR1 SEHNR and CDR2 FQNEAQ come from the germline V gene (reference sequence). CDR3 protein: CASSFRGDREKLFF. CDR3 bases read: TGTGCCAGCAGCTTTAGAGGGGATCGGGAAAAA.

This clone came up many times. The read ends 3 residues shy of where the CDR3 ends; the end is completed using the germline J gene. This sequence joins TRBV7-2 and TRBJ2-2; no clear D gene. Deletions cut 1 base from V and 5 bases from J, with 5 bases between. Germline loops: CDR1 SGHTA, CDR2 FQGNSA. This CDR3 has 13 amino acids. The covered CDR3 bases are TGTGCCAGCAGCTTAGGCGAAACCGGGGAG. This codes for CASSLGETGE. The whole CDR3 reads CASSLGETGELFF.

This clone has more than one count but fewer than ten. The DNA read from the CDR3 is TGTGCCAGTAGTATAGTGGGGGGAGATGAG. Encoded protein: CASSIVGGDE. The CDR3 as a whole reads CASSIVGGDEQFF. The chain links TRBV19 to TRBJ2-1; a weak D match, TRBD2 (6 bases). The missing CDR3 end, 3 residues past where the read stops, is filled in from the germline J gene. The germline gives CDR1 LNHDA, CDR2 SQIVND (reference sequence). CDR3 size: 13 residues. Trimming stripped 1 base from V and 8 bases from J, with 9 bases between.

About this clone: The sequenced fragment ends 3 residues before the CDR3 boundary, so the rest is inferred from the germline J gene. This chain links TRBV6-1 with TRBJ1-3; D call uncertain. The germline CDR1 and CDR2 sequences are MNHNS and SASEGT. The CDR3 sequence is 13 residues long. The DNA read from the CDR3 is TGTGCCAGCAGTGGAGCCAGAAAATCCCGA. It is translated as CASSGARKSR. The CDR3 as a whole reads CASSGARKSRIYF.

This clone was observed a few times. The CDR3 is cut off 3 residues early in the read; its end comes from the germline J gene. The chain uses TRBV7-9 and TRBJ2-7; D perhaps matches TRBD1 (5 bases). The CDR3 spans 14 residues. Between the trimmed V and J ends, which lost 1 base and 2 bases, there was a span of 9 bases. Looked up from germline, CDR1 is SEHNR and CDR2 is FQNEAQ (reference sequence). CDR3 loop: CASSLGTKTYEQYF. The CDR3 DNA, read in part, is TGTGCCAGCAGCTTAGGGACAAAAACCTACGAG.

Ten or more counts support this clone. The sequenced part of the CDR3 DNA is TGTGCCAGTCCTCCCGGGGACAATGAG. As protein: CASPPGDNE. The complete CDR3 sequence is CASPPGDNEQFF. The V call is TRBV6-4, the J call TRBJ2-1; TRBD2 might be the D (5 bases). The read comes to an end 3 residues before the CDR3 does, leaving the germline J gene to fill in the end. The CDR3 length is 12 residues. CDR1 is MRHNA, CDR2 SNTAGT, per germline. V gave up 9 bases and J gave up 5 bases, with 11 bases separating them.

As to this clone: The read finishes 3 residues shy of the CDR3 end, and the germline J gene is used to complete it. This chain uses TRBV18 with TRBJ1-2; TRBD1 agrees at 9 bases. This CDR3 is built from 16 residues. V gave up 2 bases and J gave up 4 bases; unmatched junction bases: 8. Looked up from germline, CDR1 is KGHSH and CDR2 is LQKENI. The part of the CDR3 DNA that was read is TGTGCCAGCTCACCATCTAGACAGGGGGAAGTCTATGGC. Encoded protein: CASSPSRQGEVYG. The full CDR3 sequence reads CASSPSRQGEVYGYTF.

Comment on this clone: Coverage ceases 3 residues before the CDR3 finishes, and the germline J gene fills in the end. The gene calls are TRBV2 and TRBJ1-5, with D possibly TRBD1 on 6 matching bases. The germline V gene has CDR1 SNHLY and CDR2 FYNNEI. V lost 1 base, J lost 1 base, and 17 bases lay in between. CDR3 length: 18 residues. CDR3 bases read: TGTGCCAGCAGTGAAGGGGGACATCGGGAAGTAAGCAATCAGCCC. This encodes CASSEGGHREVSNQP. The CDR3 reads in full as CASSEGGHREVSNQPQHF.